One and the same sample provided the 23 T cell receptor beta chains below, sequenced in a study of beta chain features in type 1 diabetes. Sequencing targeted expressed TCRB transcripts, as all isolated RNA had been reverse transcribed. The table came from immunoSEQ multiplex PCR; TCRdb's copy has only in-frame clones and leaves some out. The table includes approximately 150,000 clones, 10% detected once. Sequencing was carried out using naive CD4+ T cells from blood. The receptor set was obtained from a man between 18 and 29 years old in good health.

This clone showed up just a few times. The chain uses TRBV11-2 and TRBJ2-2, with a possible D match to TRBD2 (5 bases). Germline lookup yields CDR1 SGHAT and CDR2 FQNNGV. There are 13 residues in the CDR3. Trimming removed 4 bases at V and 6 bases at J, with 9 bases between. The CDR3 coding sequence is TGTGCCAGCAGCTCCGGGGATGCCGGGGAGCTGTTTTTT. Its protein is CASSSGDAGELFF.

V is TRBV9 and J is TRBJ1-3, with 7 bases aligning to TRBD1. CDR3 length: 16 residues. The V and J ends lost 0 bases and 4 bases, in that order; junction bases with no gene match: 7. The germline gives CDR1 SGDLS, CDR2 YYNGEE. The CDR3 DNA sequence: TGTGCCAGCAGCGTAGAACAGGGGAGTTTCGGAAACACCATATATTTT. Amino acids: CASSVEQGSFGNTIYF.

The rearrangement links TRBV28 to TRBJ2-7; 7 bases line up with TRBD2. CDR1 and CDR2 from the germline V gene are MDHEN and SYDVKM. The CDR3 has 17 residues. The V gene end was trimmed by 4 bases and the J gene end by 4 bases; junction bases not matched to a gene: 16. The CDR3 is CASSSPPGREEMYEQYF. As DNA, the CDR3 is TGTGCCAGCAGTTCTCCCCCGGGGAGGGAGGAGATGTACGAGCAGTACTTC.

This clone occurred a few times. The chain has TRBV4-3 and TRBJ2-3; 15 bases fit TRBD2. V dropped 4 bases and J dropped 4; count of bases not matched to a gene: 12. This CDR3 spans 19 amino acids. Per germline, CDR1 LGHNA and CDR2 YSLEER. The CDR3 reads CASSRVGLAGGTGADTQYF. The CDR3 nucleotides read TGCGCCAGCAGCCGGGTCGGACTAGCGGGGGGGACGGGTGCAGATACGCAGTATTTT.

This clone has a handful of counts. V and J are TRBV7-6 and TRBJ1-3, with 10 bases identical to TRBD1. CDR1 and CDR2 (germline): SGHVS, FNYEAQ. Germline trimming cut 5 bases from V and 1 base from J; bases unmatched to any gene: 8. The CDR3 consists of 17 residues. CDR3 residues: CASSLGQGEMSGNTIYF. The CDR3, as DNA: TGTGCCAGCAGCCTCGGACAGGGGGAGATGTCTGGAAACACCATATATTTT.

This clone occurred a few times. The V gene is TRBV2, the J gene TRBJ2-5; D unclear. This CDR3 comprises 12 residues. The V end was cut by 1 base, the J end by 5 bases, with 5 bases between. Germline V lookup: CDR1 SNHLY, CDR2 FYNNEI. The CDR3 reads CASSEVAETQYF. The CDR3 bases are TGTGCCAGCAGTGAAGTCGCGGAGACCCAGTACTTC.

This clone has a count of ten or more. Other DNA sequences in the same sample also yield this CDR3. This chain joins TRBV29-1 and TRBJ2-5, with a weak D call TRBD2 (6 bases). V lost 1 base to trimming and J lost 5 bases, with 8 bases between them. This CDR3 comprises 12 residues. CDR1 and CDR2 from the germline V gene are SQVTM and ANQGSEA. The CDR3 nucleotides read TGCAGCGTTGAAGCTGGGGGGGAGACCCAGTACTTC. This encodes CSVEAGGETQYF.

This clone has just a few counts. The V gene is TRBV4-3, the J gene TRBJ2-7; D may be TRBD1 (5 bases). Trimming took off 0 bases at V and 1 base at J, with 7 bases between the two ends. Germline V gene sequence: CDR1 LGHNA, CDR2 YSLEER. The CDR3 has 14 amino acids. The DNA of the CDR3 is TGCGCCAGCAGCCAAGATGACAGATCCTACGAGCAGTACTTC. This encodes CASSQDDRSYEQYF.

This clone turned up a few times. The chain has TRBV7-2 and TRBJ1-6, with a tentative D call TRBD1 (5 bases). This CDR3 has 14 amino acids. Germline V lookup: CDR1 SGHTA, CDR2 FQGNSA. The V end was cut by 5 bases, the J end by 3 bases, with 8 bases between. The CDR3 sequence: CASSEDNYNSPLHF. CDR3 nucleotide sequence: TGTGCCAGCAGCGAGGACAACTATAATTCACCCCTCCACTTT. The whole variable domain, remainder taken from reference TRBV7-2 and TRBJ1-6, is GAGVSQSPSNKVTEKGKDVELRCDPISGHTALYWYRQSLGQGLEFLIYFQGNSAPDKSGLPSDRFSAERTGGSVSTLTIQRTQQEDSAVYLCASSEDNYNSPLHFGNGTRLTVT.

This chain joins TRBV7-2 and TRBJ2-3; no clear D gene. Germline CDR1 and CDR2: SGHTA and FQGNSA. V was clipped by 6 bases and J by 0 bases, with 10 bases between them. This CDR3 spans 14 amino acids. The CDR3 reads CASRLRPSTDTQYF. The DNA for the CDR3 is TGTGCCAGCAGATTGAGGCCTAGCACAGATACGCAGTATTTT.

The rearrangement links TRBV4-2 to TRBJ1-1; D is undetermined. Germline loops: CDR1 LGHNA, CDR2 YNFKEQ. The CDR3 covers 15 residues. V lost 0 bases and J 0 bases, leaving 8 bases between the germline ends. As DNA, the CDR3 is TGTGCCAGCAGCCAAGAGCCGGGGATGAACACTGAAGCTTTCTTT. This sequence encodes CASSQEPGMNTEAFF.

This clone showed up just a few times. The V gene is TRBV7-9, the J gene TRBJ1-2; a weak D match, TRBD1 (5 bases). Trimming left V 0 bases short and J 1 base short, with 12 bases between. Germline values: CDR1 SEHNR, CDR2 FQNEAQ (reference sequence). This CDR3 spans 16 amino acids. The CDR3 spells CASSLAPRVHNYGYTF. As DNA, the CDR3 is TGTGCCAGCAGCTTAGCGCCCAGGGTGCATAACTATGGCTACACCTTC.

CDR3 nucleotides: TGTGCCAGCAGTGAAGGCAGCGGCTCACCCCTCCACTTT. Translated, it gives CASSEGSGSPLHF. The gene calls are TRBV2 and TRBJ1-6; D gene ambiguous. Trimming took off 1 base at V and 10 bases at J, with 8 bases between the two ends. The CDR3 runs to 13 residues. Germline loops: CDR1 SNHLY, CDR2 FYNNEI.

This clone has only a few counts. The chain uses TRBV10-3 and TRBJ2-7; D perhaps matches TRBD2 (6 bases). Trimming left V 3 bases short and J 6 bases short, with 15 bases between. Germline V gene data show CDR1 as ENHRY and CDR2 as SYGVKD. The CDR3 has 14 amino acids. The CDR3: CAISDRQGGSEQYF. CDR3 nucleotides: TGTGCCATCAGTGATAGGCAGGGAGGATCCGAGCAGTACTTC.

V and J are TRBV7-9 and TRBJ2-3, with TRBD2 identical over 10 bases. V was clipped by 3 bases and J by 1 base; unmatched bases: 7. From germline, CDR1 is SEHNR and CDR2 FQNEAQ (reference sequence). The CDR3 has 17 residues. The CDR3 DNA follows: TGTGCCAGCAGCTTGGCTAGCGGGGGAGAGGGCACAGATACGCAGTATTTT. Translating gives CASSLASGGEGTDTQYF.

Here the CDR3 DNA reads TGCGCCAGCAGCCAAGATCCCGGACAGGGGGAGACGAACACCGGGGAGCTGTTTTTT. Encoded protein: CASSQDPGQGETNTGELFF. This chain connects TRBV4-3 to TRBJ2-2; 10 nucleotides match TRBD1. This CDR3 is built from 19 residues. Germline CDR1 and CDR2: LGHNA and YSLEER. The V and J ends lost 0 bases and 0 bases, in that order; junction bases with no gene match: 7.

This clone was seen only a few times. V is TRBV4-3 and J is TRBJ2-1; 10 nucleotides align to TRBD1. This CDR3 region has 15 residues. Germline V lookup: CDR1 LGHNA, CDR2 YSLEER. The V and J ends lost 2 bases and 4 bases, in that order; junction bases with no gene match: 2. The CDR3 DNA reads TGCGCCAGCAGCCAAAGGGACAGGGGTTACAATGAGCAGTTCTTC. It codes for CASSQRDRGYNEQFF.

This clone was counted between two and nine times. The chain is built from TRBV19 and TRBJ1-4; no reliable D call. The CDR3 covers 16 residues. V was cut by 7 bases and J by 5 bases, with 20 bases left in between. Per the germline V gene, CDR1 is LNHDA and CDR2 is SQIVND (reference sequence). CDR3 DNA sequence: TGTGCCAGTATGGCATACCGACGGCGCGGGAATGAAAAACTGTTTTTT. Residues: CASMAYRRRGNEKLFF.

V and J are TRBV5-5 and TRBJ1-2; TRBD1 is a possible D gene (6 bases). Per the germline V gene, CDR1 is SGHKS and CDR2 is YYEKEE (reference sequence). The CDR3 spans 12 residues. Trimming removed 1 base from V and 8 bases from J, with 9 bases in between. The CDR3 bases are TGTGCCAGCAGCTTGAGGGGGGGAGGCTACACCTTC. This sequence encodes CASSLRGGGYTF.

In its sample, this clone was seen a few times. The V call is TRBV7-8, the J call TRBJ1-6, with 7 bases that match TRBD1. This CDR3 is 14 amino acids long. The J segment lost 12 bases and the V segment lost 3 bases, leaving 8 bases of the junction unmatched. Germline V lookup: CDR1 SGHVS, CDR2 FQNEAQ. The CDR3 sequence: CASSFGTDGGPLHF. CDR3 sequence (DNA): TGTGCCAGCAGCTTCGGGACAGACGGTGGACCCCTCCACTTT.

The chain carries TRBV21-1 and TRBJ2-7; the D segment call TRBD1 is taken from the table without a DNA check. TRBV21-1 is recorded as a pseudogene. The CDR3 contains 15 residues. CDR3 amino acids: CASSKEAQGPTQQYF. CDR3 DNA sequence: TGTGCCAGCAGCAAAGAAGCCCAGGGTCCTACTCAGCAGTACTTC.

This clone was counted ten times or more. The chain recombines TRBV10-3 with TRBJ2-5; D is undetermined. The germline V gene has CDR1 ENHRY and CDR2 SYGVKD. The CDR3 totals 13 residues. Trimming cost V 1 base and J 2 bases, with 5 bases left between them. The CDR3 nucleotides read TGTGCCATCAGTGAGTGGCAGCAAGAGACCCAGTACTTC. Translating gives CAISEWQQETQYF.

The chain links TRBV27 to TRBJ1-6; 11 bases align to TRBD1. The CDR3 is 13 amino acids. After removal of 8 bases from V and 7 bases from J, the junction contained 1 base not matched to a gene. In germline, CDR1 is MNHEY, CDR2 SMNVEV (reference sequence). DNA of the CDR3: TGTGCCAGCTGGACAGGGGGCAATTCACCCCTCCACTTT. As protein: CASWTGGNSPLHF.